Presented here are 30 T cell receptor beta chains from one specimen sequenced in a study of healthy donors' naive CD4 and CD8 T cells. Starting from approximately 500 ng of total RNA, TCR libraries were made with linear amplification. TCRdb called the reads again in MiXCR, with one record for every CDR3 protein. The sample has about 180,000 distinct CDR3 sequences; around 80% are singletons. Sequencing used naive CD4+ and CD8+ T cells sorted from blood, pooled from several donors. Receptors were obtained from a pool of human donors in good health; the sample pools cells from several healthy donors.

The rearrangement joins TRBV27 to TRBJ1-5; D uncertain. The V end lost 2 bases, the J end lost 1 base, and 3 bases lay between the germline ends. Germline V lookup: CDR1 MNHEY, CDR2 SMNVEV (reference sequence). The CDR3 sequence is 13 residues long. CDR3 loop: CASSLHSNQPQHF. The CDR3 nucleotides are TGTGCCAGCAGTTTACACAGCAATCAGCCCCAGCATTTT.

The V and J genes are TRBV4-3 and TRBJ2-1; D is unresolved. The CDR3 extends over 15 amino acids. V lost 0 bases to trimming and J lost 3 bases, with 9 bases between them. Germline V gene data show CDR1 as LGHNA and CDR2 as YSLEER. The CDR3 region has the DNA TGCGCCAGCAGCCAAGATCGGCGGATCTACAATGAGCAGTTCTTC. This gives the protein CASSQDRRIYNEQFF.

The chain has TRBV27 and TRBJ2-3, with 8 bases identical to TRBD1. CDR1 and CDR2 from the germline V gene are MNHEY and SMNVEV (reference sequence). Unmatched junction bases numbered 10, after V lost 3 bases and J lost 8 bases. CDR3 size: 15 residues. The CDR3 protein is CASSFPGGGAGTQYF. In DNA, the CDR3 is TGTGCCAGCAGTTTCCCAGGGGGCGGCGCCGGTACGCAGTATTTT.

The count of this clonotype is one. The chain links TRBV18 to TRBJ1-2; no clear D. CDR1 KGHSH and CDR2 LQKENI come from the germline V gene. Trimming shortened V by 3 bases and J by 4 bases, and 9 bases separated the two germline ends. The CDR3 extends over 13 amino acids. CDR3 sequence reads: CASSPVDSYGYTF. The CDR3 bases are TGTGCCAGCTCACCGGTAGACTCCTATGGCTACACCTTC.

The CDR3 sequence: CASRVTGSREQYF. The DNA for the CDR3 is TGTGCCAGCAGGGTCACAGGGTCGAGGGAGCAGTACTTC. The V call is TRBV6-5, the J call TRBJ2-7; possible D gene TRBD1, 6 bases. Germline CDR1 and CDR2: MNHEY and SVGAGI. V gave up 6 bases and J gave up 7 bases, with 16 bases separating them. The CDR3 covers 13 residues.

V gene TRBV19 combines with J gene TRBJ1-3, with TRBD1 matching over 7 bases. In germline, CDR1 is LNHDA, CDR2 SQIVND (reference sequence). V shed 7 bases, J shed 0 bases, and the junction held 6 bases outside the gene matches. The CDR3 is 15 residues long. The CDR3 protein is CASTWEGASGNTIYF. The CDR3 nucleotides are TGTGCCAGTACCTGGGAGGGGGCCTCTGGAAACACCATATATTTT.

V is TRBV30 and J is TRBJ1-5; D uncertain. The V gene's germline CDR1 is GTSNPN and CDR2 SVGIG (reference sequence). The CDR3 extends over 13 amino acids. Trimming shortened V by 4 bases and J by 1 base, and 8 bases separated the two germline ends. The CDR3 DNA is TGTGCCTGGACGGTGTCAAGCAATCAGCCCCAGCATTTT. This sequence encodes CAWTVSSNQPQHF.

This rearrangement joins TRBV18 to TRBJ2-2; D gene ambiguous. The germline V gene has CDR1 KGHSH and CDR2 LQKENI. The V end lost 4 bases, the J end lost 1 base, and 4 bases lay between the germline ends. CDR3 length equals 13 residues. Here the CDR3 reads CASSLKNTGELFF. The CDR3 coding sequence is TGTGCCAGCTCACTAAAGAACACCGGGGAGCTGTTTTTT.

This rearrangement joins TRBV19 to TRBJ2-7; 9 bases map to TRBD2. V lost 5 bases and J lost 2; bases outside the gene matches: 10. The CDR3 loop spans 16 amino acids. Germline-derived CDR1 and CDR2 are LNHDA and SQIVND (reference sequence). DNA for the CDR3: TGTGCCAGTAGTCCGCAAGCGGGGGGCCGACCCTACGAGCAGTACGTC. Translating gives CASSPQAGGRPYEQYV.

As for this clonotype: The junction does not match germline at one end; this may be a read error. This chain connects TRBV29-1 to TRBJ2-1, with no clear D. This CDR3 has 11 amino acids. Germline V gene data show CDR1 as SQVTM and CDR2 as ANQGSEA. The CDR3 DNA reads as TGCAGCGTTCCCTTTGGAAATGGGCAGTTCTTC. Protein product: CSVPFGNGQFF.

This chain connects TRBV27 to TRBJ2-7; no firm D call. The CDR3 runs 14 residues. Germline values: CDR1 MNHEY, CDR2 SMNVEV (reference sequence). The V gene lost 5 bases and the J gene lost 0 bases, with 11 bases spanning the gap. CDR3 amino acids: CASSPAGVSYEQYF. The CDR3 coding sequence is TGTGCCAGCAGTCCCGCCGGTGTCTCCTACGAGCAGTACTTC.

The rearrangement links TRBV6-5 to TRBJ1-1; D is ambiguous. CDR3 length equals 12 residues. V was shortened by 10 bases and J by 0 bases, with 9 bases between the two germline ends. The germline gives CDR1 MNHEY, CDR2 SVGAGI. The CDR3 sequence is CATQDVNTEAFF. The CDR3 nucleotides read TGTGCCACCCAGGACGTGAACACTGAAGCTTTCTTT.

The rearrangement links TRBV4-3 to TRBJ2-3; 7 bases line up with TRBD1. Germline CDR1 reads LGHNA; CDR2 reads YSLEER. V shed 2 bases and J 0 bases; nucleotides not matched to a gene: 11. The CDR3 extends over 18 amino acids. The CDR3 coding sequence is TGCGCCAGCAGCCAATTGGGCCGACAGGGAACTAGCACAGATACGCAGTATTTT. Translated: CASSQLGRQGTSTDTQYF.

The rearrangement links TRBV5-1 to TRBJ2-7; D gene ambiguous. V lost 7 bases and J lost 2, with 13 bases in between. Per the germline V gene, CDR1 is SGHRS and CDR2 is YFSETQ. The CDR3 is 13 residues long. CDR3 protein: CASGRGTAYEQYF. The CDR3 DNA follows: TGCGCCAGCGGCCGAGGTACCGCCTACGAGCAGTACTTC.

This CDR3 reads CASSPGQSQETQYF. CDR3 nucleotide sequence: TGTGCCAGCTCACCGGGACAGAGCCAAGAGACCCAGTACTTC. This chain joins TRBV18 and TRBJ2-5; 7 bases are a match to TRBD1. This CDR3 is built from 14 residues. Germline-derived CDR1 and CDR2 are KGHSH and LQKENI. Germline trimming cut 3 bases from V and 1 base from J; bases unmatched to any gene: 2.

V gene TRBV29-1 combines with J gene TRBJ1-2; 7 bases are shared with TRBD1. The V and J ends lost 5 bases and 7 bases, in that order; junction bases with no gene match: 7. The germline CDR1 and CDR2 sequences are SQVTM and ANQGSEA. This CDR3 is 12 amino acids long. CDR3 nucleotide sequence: TGCAGCGTTCCTGACAGGGAGGGTGGCTACACCTTC. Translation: CSVPDREGGYTF. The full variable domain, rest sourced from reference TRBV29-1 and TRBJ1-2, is SAVISQKPSRDICQRGTSLTIQCQVDSQVTMMFWYRQQPGQSLTLIATANQGSEATYESGFVIDKFPISRPNLTFSTLTVSNMSPEDSSIYLCSVPDREGGYTFGSGTRLTVV.

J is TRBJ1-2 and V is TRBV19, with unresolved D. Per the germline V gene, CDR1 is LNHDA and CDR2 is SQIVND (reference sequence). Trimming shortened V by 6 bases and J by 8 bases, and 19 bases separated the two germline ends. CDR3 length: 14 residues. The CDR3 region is CASRTSVGAEGYTF. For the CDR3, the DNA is TGTGCCAGTAGGACTTCGGTCGGCGCAGAGGGCTACACCTTC.

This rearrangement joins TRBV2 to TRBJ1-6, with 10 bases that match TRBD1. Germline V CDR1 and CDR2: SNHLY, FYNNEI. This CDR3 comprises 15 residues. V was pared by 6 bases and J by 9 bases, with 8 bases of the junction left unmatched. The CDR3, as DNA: TGTGCCAGCAGGACGAGCGGACAGGGGGGTTCACCCCTCCACTTT. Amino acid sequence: CASRTSGQGGSPLHF.

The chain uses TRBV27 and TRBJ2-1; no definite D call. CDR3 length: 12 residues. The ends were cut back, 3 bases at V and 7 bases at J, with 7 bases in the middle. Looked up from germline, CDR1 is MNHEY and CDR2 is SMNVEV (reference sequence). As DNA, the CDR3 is TGTGCCAGCAGTTTCTACCGTAATGAGCAGTTCTTC. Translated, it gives CASSFYRNEQFF.

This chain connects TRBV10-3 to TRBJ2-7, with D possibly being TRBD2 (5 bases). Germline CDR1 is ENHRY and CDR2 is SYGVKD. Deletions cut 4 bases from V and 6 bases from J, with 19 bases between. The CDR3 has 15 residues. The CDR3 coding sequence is TGTGCCATCAGTGGGAGTGAGAGCGGCCTGGGCGAGCAGTACTTC. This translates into CAISGSESGLGEQYF.

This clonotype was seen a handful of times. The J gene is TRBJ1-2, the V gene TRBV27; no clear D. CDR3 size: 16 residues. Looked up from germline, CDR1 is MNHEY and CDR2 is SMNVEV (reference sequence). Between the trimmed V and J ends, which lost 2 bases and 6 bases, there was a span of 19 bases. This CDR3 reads CASSLSPGRPLDGYTF. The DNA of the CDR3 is TGTGCCAGCAGTTTAAGTCCGGGGAGGCCCCTCGATGGCTACACCTTC.

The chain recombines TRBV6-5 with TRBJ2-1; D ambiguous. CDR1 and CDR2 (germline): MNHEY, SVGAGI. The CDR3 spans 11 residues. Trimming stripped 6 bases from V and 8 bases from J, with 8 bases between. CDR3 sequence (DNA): TGTGCCAGCAGCCAGCAAGATGAGCAGTTCTTC. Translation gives CASSQQDEQFF.

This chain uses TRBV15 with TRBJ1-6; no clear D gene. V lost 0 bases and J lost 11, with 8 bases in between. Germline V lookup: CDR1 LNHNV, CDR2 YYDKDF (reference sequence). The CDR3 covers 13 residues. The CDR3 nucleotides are TGTGCCACCAGCAGAGAAGCAGGTCCACCCCTCCACTTT. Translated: CATSREAGPPLHF.

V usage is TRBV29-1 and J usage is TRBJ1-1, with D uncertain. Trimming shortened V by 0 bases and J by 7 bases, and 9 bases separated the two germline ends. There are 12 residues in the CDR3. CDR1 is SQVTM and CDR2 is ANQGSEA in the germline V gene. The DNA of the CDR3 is TGCAGCGTTGAAGACGGGAGCTATGAAGCTTTCTTT. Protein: CSVEDGSYEAFF.

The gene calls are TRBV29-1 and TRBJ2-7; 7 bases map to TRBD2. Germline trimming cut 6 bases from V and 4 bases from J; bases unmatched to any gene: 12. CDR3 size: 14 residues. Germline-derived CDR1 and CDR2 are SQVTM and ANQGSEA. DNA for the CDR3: TGCAGCGTCCAAGGGAGGGGAGTCGGGTACGAGCAGTACTTC. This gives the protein CSVQGRGVGYEQYF.

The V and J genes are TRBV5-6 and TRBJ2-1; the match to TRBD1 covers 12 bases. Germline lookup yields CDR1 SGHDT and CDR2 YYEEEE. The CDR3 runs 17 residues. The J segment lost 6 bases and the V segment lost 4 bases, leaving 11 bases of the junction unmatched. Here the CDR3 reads CASSAWRDRGPFNEQFF. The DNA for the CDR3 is TGTGCCAGCAGCGCCTGGAGGGACAGGGGGCCCTTCAATGAGCAGTTCTTC.

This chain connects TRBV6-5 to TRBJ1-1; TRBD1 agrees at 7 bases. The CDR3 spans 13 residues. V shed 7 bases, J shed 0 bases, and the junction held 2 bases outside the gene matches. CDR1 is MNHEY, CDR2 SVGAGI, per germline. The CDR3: CASTGTVNTEAFF. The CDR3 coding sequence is TGTGCCAGCACTGGGACAGTGAACACTGAAGCTTTCTTT.

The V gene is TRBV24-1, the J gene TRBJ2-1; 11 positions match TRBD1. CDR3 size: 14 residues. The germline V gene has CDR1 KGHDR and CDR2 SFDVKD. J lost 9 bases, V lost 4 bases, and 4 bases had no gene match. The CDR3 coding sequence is TGTGCCACCAGTGAAGGGACAGGGGGACGTGAGCAGTTCTTC. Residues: CATSEGTGGREQFF.

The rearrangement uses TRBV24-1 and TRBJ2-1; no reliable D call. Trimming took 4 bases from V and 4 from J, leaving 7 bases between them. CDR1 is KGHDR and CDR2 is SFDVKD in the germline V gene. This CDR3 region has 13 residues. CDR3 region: CATSEGSYNEQFF. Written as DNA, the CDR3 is TGTGCCACCAGTGAGGGCAGTTACAATGAGCAGTTCTTC.

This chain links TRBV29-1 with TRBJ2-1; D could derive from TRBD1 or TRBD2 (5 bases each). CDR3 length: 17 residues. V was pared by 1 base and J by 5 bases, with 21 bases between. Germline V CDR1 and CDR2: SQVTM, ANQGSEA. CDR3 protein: CSVEGTARGLWNNEQFF. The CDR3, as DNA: TGCAGCGTTGAAGGGACGGCCCGGGGCCTCTGGAACAATGAGCAGTTCTTC.